A selection of T cell receptor beta chains follows, all from one sample in a study of blood T cell repertoires in COVID-19. Repertoires were generated with immunoSEQ multiplex PCR, while TCRdb's copy carries only in-frame clones and drops some. The data show over 250,000 clones, approximately 92% seen once. The sequencing sample was made of PBMCs or T cells enriched from blood (not recorded which). Every receptor here comes from a woman aged 25 to 45 who had recovered from COVID-19. Each CDR3 is given with its conserved first and last residue. Each record gives: J gene, D gene, clone size, V gene, CDR3 DNA, CDR3 protein. D genes are given only for firm matches. Clone size is shown for a subset of rows, as once, few, many or a class of expanded clone.

TRBJ1-1	-	-	TRBV28	TGTGCCAGCAGTTTTTTAACAAGGAACACTGAAGCTTTCTTT	CASSFLTRNTEAFF
TRBJ1-5	-	-	TRBV18	TGTGCCAGCTCGCTAACCGGACAGTCTGACCAGCATTTT	CASSLTGQSDQHF
TRBJ2-7	TRBD2	-	TRBV11-3	TGTGCCAGCAGCTCAGTAGCGGGAGAGTACTTC	CASSSVAGEYF
TRBJ1-6	TRBD1	-	TRBV6-1	TGTGCCAGCAGTGAACCTGGACAGGGTGGTTCACCCCTCCACTTT	CASSEPGQGGSPLHF
TRBJ2-7	TRBD2	-	TRBV4-3	TGCGCCAGCAGCCAATTGGGGCTAGCGGACGAGCAGTACTTC	CASSQLGLADEQYF
TRBJ1-1	TRBD1	-	TRBV7-9	TGTGCCAGCAGCTCCGCGGACAGGGCAAACACTGAAGCTTTCTTT	CASSSADRANTEAFF
TRBJ2-1	TRBD2	-	TRBV28	TGTGCCAGCAGTTCGACTAGCGGAGGAAAAGAGGGGCAGTTCTTC	CASSSTSGGKEGQFF
TRBJ1-1	-	-	TRBV30	TGTGCCTGGAGTGTTCGGGAAATGAACACTGAAGCTTTCTTT	CAWSVREMNTEAFF
TRBJ2-7	-	-	TRBV28	TGTGCCAGCAGAACAGGGCGTATTGACGAGCAGTACTTC	CASRTGRIDEQYF
TRBJ2-2	TRBD1	-	TRBV19	TGTGCCAGTAGCCGGGGACAGCTCACCGGGGAGCTGTTTTTT	CASSRGQLTGELFF
TRBJ2-2	TRBD2	-	TRBV18	TGTGCCAGCTCAGCTAGCGGGATCAACACCGGGGAGCTGTTTTTT	CASSASGINTGELFF
TRBJ2-6	TRBD1	-	TRBV29-1	TGCAGCGTCATTGACAGGGAAATACGGTCTGGGGCCAACGTCCTGACTTTC	CSVIDREIRSGANVLTF
TRBJ2-1	-	-	TRBV4-3	TGCGCCAGCAGCCAAGATCCCCAGAACAATGAGCAGTTCTTC	CASSQDPQNNEQFF
TRBJ2-5	-	-	TRBV19	TGTGCCAGTAGTATAATGGAGGGGTTTGGGGAGACCCAGTACTTC	CASSIMEGFGETQYF
TRBJ2-7	TRBD2	-	TRBV2	TGTGCCAGCAGGGTACTAGCGGGAGGGCCGGGAACCTACGAGCAGTACTTC	CASRVLAGGPGTYEQYF
TRBJ1-5	-	-	TRBV4-3	TGCGCCAGCAGCCCGGACAGTCCTGGTCAGCCCCAGCATTTT	CASSPDSPGQPQHF
TRBJ1-1	-	-	TRBV15	TGTGCCACCAGCAGAGATGGGGGGGCCATCGCCTACACTGAAGCTTTCTTT	CATSRDGGAIAYTEAFF
TRBJ2-6	-	-	TRBV29-1	TGCAGCGCACTTGAATGGGGCAGGCACTCTGGGGCCAACGTCCTGACTTTC	CSALEWGRHSGANVLTF
TRBJ1-6	-	once	TRBV30	TGTGCCTGGAGTGCCGGGATGCCACCCCTCCACTTT	CAWSAGMPPLHF
TRBJ2-3	-	-	TRBV12-2	TGTGCAAGTCGCTTAGTGACAGGGGATATCCGCTGGGGCGCAGATACGCAGTATTTT	CASRLVTGDIRWGADTQYF
TRBJ2-1	TRBD2	-	TRBV7-9	TGTGCCAGCAGCTTAGCCCAGGCTAGCGGAAGGGATGAGCAGTTCTTC	CASSLAQASGRDEQFF
TRBJ2-6	-	-	TRBV5-1	TGCGCCAGCAGCTTCCTTCCAGGTTCTACTGGGGCCAACGTCCTGACTTTC	CASSFLPGSTGANVLTF
TRBJ1-2	TRBD1	few	TRBV2	TGTGCCTCGGGGCAGGGGGCTTATGGCTACACCTTC	CASGQGAYGYTF
TRBJ2-5	TRBD1	-	TRBV5-4	TGTGCCAGCAGCGCACAGGGGAAAGAGACCCAGTACTTC	CASSAQGKETQYF
TRBJ1-4	-	-	TRBV9	TGTGCCAGCAGCGTAGCGGGGGGGGTCGGTGAAAAACTGTTTTTT	CASSVAGGVGEKLFF
TRBJ1-5	-	-	TRBV9	TGTGCCAGCAGCCCGCTGGGGCAGGTTAGCAATCAGCCCCAGCATTTT	CASSPLGQVSNQPQHF
TRBJ1-1	-	-	TRBV28	TGTGCCAGCAGTCAACACCCAGGGAACACTGAAGCTTTCTTT	CASSQHPGNTEAFF
TRBJ1-1	-	-	TRBV18	TGTGCCAGCTCACCTTCCGGAGTTTTGAACACTGAAGCTTTCTTT	CASSPSGVLNTEAFF
TRBJ1-1	-	-	TRBV4-1	TGCGCCAGCAGCCAAGTAGGAACAGCAATGAACACTGAAGCTTTCTTT	CASSQVGTAMNTEAFF